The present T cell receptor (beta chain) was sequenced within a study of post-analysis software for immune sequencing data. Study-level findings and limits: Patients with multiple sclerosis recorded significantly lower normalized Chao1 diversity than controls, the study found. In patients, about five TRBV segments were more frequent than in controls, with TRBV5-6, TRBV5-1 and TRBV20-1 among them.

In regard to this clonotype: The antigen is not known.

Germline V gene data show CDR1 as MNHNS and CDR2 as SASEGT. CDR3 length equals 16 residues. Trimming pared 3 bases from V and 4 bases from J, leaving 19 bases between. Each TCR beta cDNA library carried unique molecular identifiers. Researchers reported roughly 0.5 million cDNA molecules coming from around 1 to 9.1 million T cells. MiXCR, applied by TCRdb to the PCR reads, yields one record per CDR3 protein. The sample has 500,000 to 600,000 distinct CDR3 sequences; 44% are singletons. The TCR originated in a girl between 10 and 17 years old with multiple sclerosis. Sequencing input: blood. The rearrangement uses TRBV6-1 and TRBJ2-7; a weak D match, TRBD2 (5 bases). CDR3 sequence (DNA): TGTGCCAGCAGTGATAGCGACTCTGGTGTAATTTACGAGCAGTACTTC. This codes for CASSDSDSGVIYEQYF.